These 12 T cell receptor beta chains were sequenced from one sample in a study of blood T cell repertoires in COVID-19. Only in-frame clones appear in the TCRdb table, and some are missing; sequencing was by immunoSEQ multiplex PCR. This table has over 55,000 clones, approximately 77% appearing once. Sequences were obtained from peripheral blood. All receptors derive from a human donor in a cohort sampled during active COVID-19.

The CDR3, as DNA: TGTGCCAACCAGCACCGGGACAGGGGAGGAGAGACCCAGTACTTC. As protein: CANQHRDRGGETQYF. The V gene is TRBV21-1, the J gene TRBJ2-5; TRBD1 is taken as the D call from the table, unchecked against the DNA. TRBV21-1 is marked as a pseudogene. This CDR3 has 15 amino acids.

CDR3 bases: TGTGCCAGCAGGCGGGACCCCCTCCCCGGCGGGGAGCTGTTTTTT. Its protein is CASRRDPLPGGELFF. The chain couples TRBV7-2 to TRBJ2-2, with D possibly being TRBD2 (6 bases). This CDR3 is built from 15 residues. Trimming left V 6 bases short and J 7 bases short, with 18 bases between. Germline lookup yields CDR1 SGHTA and CDR2 FQGNSA. Full variable domain (missing parts from reference TRBV7-2 and TRBJ2-2): GAGVSQSPSNKVTEKGKDVELRCDPISGHTALYWYRQSLGQGLEFLIYFQGNSAPDKSGLPSDRFSAERTGGSVSTLTIQRTQQEDSAVYLCASRRDPLPGGELFFGEGSRLTVL.

As DNA, the CDR3 is TGCGCCAGCAGCCAAGATTACCGTCGGGGCTACACCTTC. It encodes CASSQDYRRGYTF. The V and J genes are TRBV4-1 and TRBJ1-2; D is unclear. In germline, CDR1 is MGHRA, CDR2 YSYEKL. The CDR3 contains 13 residues. The V gene lost 0 bases and the J gene lost 8 bases, with 10 bases spanning the gap.

J is TRBJ2-3 and V is TRBV3-1 (or the pseudogene TRBV3-2), with a weak D call TRBD1 (6 bases). The CDR3 sequence is 16 residues long. Looked up from germline, CDR1 is LGHDT and CDR2 is YNNKEL (reference sequence). The V end lost 4 bases, the J end lost 0 bases, and 14 bases lay between the germline ends. The DNA for the CDR3 is TGTGCCAGCAGCCCGGACAGCCAAACTAGCACAGATACGCAGTATTTT. It translates to CASSPDSQTSTDTQYF.

In this sample, this clone turned up a few times. V usage is TRBV28 and J usage is TRBJ1-5; no reliable D call. Germline V lookup: CDR1 MDHEN, CDR2 SYDVKM. Trimming shortened V by 6 bases and J by 4 bases, and 10 bases separated the two germline ends. The CDR3 contains 13 residues. Written as DNA, the CDR3 is TGTGCCAGCAGGGGCAGCCTAAATCAGCCCCAGCATTTT. Amino acid sequence: CASRGSLNQPQHF.

This chain joins TRBV28 and TRBJ2-3; 7 nucleotides agree with TRBD2. The V gene's germline CDR1 is MDHEN and CDR2 SYDVKM. V was pared by 3 bases and J by 6 bases, with 6 bases of the junction left unmatched. CDR3 size: 14 residues. CDR3 sequence reads: CASSFGQGGDTQYF. The CDR3 DNA reads TGTGCCAGCAGTTTTGGTCAGGGAGGGGATACGCAGTATTTT.

This chain links TRBV24-1 with TRBJ1-2, with 7 nucleotides matching TRBD1. CDR3 length equals 12 residues. Germline V gene data show CDR1 as KGHDR and CDR2 as SFDVKD. The V segment lost 9 bases and the J segment 3 bases; nucleotides outside the gene matches: 3. The CDR3 protein is CATRDSYYGYTF. DNA of the CDR3: TGTGCCACCCGGGACAGTTACTATGGCTACACCTTC.

The rearrangement links TRBV7-3 to TRBJ2-1; the match to TRBD2 covers 16 bases. Germline values: CDR1 SGHTA, CDR2 FQGTGA. The CDR3 is 17 amino acids. J lost 8 bases, V lost 4 bases, and 8 bases had no gene match. CDR3 sequence: CASSWGTSGRAGDEQFF. CDR3 nucleotides: TGTGCCAGCAGCTGGGGGACTAGCGGGAGGGCCGGGGATGAGCAGTTCTTC.

As concerns this clone: The conserved phenylalanine or tryptophan is not found at the CDR3 terminus, so this likely reflects a read error. The V and J genes are TRBV12-3 or TRBV12-4 and TRBJ1-2; the match to TRBD1 covers 8 bases. With V trimmed by 5 bases and J by 6 bases, 5 bases remained unmatched. This CDR3 comprises 13 residues. The CDR3 DNA is TGTGCCAGCAGTAGCCGGACAGGGAATGGCTACACCCTC. It translates to CASSSRTGNGYTL.

The chain employs TRBV2 and TRBJ2-1, with 10 bases aligning to TRBD2. Germline V gene sequence: CDR1 SNHLY, CDR2 FYNNEI. Trimming at V came to 4 bases and at J to 9 bases, leaving 9 bases not matched to a gene. There are 15 residues in the CDR3. CDR3 nucleotide sequence: TGTGCCAGCAGTGGAGGAGCGGGGGGGCAAGGTGAGCAGTTCTTC. It codes for CASSGGAGGQGEQFF.

V usage is TRBV9 and J usage is TRBJ2-7, with 7 nucleotides matching TRBD1. Looked up from germline, CDR1 is SGDLS and CDR2 is YYNGEE. The CDR3 extends over 13 amino acids. J lost 6 bases, V lost 7 bases, and 10 bases had no gene match. The CDR3 is CASVRDSQGEQYF. CDR3 sequence (DNA): TGTGCCAGCGTCCGGGACAGCCAAGGCGAGCAGTACTTC.

The chain carries TRBV2 and TRBJ2-1; 7 bases map to TRBD1. Germline-derived CDR1 and CDR2 are SNHLY and FYNNEI. CDR3 size: 16 residues. The V and J ends lost 7 bases and 3 bases, in that order; junction bases with no gene match: 12. DNA for the CDR3: TGTGCCAGCACAACGGAGTCAAGGGGGCTCTACAATGAGCAGTTCTTC. This translates into CASTTESRGLYNEQFF.